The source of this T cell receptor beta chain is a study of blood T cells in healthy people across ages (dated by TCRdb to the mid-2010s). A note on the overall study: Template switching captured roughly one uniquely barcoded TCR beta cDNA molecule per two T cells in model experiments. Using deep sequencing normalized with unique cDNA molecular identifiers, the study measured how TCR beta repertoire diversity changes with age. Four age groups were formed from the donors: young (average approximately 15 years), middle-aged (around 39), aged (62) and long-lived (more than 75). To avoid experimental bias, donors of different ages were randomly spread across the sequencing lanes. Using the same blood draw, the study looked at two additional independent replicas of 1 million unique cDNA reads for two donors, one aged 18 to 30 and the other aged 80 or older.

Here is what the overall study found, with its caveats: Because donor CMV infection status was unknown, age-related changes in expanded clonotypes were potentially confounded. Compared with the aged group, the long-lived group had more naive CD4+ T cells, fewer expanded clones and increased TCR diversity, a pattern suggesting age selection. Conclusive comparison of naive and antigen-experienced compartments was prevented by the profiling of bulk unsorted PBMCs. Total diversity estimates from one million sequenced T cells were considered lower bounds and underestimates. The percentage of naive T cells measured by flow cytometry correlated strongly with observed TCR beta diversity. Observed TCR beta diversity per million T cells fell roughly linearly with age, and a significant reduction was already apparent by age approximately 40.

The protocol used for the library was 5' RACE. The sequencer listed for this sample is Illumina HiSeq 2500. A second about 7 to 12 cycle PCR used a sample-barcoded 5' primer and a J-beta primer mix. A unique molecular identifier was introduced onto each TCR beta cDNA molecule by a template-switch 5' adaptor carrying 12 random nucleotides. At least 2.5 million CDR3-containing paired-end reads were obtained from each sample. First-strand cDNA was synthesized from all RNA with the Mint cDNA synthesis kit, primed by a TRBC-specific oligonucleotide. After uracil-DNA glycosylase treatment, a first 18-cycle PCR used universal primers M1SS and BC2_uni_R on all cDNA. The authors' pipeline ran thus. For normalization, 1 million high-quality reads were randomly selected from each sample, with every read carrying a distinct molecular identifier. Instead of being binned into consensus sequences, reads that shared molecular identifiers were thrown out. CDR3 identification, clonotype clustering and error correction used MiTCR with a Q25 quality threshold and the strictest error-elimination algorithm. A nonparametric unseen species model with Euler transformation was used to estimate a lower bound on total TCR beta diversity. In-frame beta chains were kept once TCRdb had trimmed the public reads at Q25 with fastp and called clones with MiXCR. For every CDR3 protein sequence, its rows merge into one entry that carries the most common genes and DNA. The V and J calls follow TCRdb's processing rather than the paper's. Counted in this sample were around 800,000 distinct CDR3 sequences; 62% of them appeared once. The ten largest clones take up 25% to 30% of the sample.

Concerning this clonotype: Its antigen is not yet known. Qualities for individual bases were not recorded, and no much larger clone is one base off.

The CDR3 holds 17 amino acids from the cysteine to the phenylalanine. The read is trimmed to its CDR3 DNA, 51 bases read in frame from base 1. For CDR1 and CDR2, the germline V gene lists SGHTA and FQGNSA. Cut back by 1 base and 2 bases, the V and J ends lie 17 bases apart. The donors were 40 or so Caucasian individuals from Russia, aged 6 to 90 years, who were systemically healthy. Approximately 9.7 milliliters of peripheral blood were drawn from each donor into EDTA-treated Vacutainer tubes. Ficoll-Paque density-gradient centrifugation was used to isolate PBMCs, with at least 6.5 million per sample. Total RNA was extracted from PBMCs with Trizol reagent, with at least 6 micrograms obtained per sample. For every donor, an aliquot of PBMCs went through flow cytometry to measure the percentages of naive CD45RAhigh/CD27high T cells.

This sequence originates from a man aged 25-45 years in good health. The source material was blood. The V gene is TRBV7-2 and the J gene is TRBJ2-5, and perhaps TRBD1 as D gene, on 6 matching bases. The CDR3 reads CASSLVSRRGLQETQYF. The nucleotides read TGTGCCAGCAGCTTAGTATCGCGCAGGGGCCTTCAAGAGACCCAGTACTTC.